One T cell receptor (beta chain) is described in this entry. No antigen is known for it. TCR beta libraries were prepared from cDNA with unique molecular identifiers. TCRdb reprocessed the PCR reads via MiXCR and lists one record per CDR3 protein. The data show hundreds of thousands of distinct CDR3 sequences, about 57% seen once. These data come from a study of post-analysis software for immune sequencing data. The study, taken as a whole, reports: Among about 5 TRBV segments more frequent in patients than controls were TRBV5-6, TRBV5-1 and TRBV20-1.

V shed 1 base and J shed 2 bases, with 15 bases lying between them. CDR3 length: 16 amino acids. CDR1 LGHNA and CDR2 YNFKEQ come from the germline V gene. V gene TRBV4-2 combines with J gene TRBJ2-7; weak D call: TRBD2 (7 bases). Sequenced input: blood. The sequence was obtained from a girl aged 10-17 years with multiple sclerosis. The DNA of the CDR3 is TGTGCCAGCAGCCAAGGTTGGGGGGGCGATACCTACGAGCAGTACTTC. Amino acid sequence: CASSQGWGGDTYEQYF.